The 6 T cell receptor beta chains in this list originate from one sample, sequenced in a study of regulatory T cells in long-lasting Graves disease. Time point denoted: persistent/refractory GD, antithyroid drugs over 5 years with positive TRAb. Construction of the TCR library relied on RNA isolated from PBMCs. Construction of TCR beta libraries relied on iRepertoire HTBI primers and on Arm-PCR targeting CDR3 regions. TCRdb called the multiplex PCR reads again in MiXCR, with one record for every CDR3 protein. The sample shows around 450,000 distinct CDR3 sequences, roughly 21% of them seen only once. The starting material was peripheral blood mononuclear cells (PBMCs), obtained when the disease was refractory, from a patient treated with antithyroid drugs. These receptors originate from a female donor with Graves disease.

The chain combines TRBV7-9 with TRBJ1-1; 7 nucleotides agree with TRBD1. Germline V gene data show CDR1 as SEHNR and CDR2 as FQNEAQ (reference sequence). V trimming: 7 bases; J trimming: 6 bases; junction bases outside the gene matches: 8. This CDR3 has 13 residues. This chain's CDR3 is CASTSLGQAEAFF. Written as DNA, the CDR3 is TGTGCCAGCACCTCCCTCGGACAGGCTGAAGCTTTCTTT.

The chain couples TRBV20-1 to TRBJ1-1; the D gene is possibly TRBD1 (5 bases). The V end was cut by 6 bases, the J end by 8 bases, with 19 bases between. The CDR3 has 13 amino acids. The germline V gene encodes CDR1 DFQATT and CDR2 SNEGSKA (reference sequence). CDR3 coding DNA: TGCAGTGCCTACGCTGGGGGGGTGAAGGAAGCTTTCTTT. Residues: CSAYAGGVKEAFF.

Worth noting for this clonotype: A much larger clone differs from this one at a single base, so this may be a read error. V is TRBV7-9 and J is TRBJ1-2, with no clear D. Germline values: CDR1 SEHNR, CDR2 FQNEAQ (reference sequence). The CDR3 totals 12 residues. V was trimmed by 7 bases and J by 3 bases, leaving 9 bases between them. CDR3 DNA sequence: TGTGCCAGCACCACAGAGGACTATGGCTACACCTTC. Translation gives CASTTEDYGYTF.

The CDR3 bases are TGTGCCAGCACCCTGCCTGGGGTGGGCACAGATACGCAGTATTTT. Translation gives CASTLPGVGTDTQYF. V is TRBV28 and J is TRBJ2-3; D unclear. Trimming took 7 bases from V and 1 from J, leaving 15 bases between them. The germline gives CDR1 MDHEN, CDR2 SYDVKM. The CDR3 loop spans 15 amino acids.

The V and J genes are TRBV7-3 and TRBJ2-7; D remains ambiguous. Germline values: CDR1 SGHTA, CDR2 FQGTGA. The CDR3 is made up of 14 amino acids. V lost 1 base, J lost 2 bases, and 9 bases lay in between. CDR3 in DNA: TGTGCCAGCAGCTTAAGCCCGGGTGCCTACGAGCAGTACTTC. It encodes CASSLSPGAYEQYF. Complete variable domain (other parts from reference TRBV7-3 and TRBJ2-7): GAGVSQTPSNKVTEKGKYVELRCDPISGHTALYWYRQSLGQGPEFLIYFQGTGAADDSGLPNDRFFAVRPEGSVSTLKIQRTERGDSAVYLCASSLSPGAYEQYFGPGTRLTVT.

The CDR3 DNA is TGTGCCAGCAGCCAAGATCCCCCAGCGGCGGGTCACGAGCAGTACTTC. It codes for CASSQDPPAAGHEQYF. The chain is built from TRBV14 and TRBJ2-7; tentative D call: TRBD2 (5 bases). This CDR3 has 16 residues. Trimming shortened V by 0 bases and J by 5 bases, and 17 bases separated the two germline ends. Germline CDR1 and CDR2: SGHDN and FVKESK.